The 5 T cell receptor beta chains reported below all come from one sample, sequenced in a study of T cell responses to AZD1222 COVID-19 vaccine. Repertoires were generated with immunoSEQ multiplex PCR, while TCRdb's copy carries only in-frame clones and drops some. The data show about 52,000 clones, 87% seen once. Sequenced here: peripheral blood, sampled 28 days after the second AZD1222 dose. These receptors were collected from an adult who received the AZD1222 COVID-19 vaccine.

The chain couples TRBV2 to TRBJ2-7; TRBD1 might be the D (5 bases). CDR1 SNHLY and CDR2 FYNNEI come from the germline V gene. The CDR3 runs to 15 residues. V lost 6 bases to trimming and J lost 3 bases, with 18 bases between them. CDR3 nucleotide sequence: TGTGCCAGCAGCCTGGGCCAACAGGTGCTCTACGAGCAGTACTTC. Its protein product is CASSLGQQVLYEQYF.

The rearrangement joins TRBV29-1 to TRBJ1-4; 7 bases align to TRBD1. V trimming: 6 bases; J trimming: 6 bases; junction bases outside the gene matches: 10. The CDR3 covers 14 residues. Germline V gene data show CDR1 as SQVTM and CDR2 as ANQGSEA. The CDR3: CSVTIRDSHEKLFF. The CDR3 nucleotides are TGCAGCGTCACCATCCGGGACAGCCATGAAAAACTGTTTTTT.

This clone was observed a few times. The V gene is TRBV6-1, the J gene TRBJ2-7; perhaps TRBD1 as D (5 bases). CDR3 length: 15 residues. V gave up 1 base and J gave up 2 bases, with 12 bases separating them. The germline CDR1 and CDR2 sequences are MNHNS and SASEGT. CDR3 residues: CASSEEYQGPYEQYF. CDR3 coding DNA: TGTGCCAGCAGTGAAGAGTACCAGGGCCCCTACGAGCAGTACTTC.

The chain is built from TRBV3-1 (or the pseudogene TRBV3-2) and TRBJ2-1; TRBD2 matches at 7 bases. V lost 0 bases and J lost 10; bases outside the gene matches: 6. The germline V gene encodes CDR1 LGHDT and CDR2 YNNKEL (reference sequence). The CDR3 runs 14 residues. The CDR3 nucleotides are TGTGCCAGCAGCCAAGACCCGGGGGGTGGCGAGCAGTTCTTC. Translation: CASSQDPGGGEQFF.

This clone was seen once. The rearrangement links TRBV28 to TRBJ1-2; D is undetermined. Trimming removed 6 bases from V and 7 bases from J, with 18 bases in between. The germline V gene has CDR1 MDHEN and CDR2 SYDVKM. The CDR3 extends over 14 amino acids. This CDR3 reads CASSLLPQISGYTF. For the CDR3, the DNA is TGTGCCAGCAGCCTTCTTCCCCAGATTTCTGGCTACACCTTC.